This entry lists 24 T cell receptor beta chains sequenced from one sample in a study of OX40 agonist ivuxolimab in advanced cancers. Assay: immunoSEQ multiplex PCR; the TCRdb copy retains only in-frame clones and omits some. Here the sample spans 99,000 or so clones, roughly 90% being singletons. Here the sequenced sample was CD4+ or CD8+ T cells sorted from blood, taken in a trial of the OX40 agonist ivuxolimab. The source is an adult with an advanced solid tumor such as melanoma, head and neck, liver or kidney cancer.

The J gene is TRBJ1-1, the V gene TRBV27; TRBD1 is a possible D gene (6 bases). With 2 bases removed from V and 7 bases from J, the gap between germline ends came to 11 bases. Germline values: CDR1 MNHEY, CDR2 SMNVEV (reference sequence). CDR3 length equals 13 residues. CDR3 DNA sequence: TGTGCCAGCAGTTTACTACCGGACAGTGAAGCTTTCTTT. Translating gives CASSLLPDSEAFF.

The V call is TRBV7-2, the J call TRBJ2-1; D may correspond to TRBD1 or TRBD2 (5 bases each). V lost 3 bases to trimming and J lost 10 bases, with 19 bases between them. CDR1 and CDR2 from the germline V gene are SGHTA and FQGNSA. CDR3 size: 15 residues. CDR3 region: CASSFSRWDPREQFF. For the CDR3, the DNA is TGTGCCAGCAGCTTTTCGCGGTGGGACCCCAGGGAGCAGTTCTTC.

The chain uses TRBV5-1 and TRBJ2-2; 9 nucleotides agree with TRBD2. This CDR3 region has 16 residues. Germline V lookup: CDR1 SGHRS, CDR2 YFSETQ. V lost 5 bases and J lost 0; bases outside the gene matches: 5. The CDR3: CASRNQREANTGELFF. The CDR3 nucleotides are TGCGCCAGCAGGAATCAGCGGGAGGCGAACACCGGGGAGCTGTTTTTT.

The J gene is TRBJ1-2, the V gene TRBV7-2; possibly TRBD1 for D (6 bases). Looked up from germline, CDR1 is SGHTA and CDR2 is FQGNSA. Trimming left V 5 bases short and J 3 bases short, with 19 bases between. CDR3 length equals 16 residues. CDR3: CASSTGGQVIDYGYTF. The DNA of the CDR3 is TGTGCCAGCAGCACCGGGGGGCAGGTGATAGACTATGGCTACACCTTC.

The rearrangement links TRBV12-2 to TRBJ2-7; the table calls TRBD1, which could not be checked here. TRBV12-2 is assigned pseudogene status. CDR3 size: 16 residues. Here the CDR3 reads CASRPRQGNFASEQYF. CDR3 DNA: TGTGCAAGTCGGCCCCGACAGGGAAATTTTGCGAGCGAGCAGTACTTC.

This chain links TRBV7-3 with TRBJ1-1; unclear D gene. CDR3 length: 14 amino acids. The V and J ends lost 5 bases and 1 base respectively, with 11 bases between them. The germline gives CDR1 SGHTA, CDR2 FQGTGA. CDR3 DNA: TGTGCCAGCAGCCCGGGAGGGCGGAACACTGAAGCTTTCTTT. Translation: CASSPGGRNTEAFF.

The chain couples TRBV7-2 to TRBJ1-2; possible D gene TRBD1, 5 bases. The CDR3 consists of 15 residues. V was shortened by 1 base and J by 2 bases, with 11 bases between the two germline ends. Germline V lookup: CDR1 SGHTA, CDR2 FQGNSA. CDR3 residues: CASSLDQGRNYGYTF. Here the CDR3 DNA reads TGTGCCAGCAGCTTAGATCAGGGAAGGAACTATGGCTACACCTTC.

The rearrangement links TRBV9 to TRBJ2-3, with D possibly matching TRBD1 (6 bases). Per germline, CDR1 SGDLS and CDR2 YYNGEE. V was clipped by 2 bases and J by 1 base, with 11 bases between them. The CDR3 totals 15 residues. CDR3 sequence reads: CASSVGDIGTDTQYF. For the CDR3, the DNA is TGTGCCAGCAGCGTTGGGGACATAGGCACAGATACGCAGTATTTT.

The genes are TRBV13 and TRBJ2-1; TRBD2 aligns across 11 bases. The V gene's germline CDR1 is PRHDT and CDR2 FYEKMQ (reference sequence). The length of the CDR3 is 15 residues. V lost 4 bases, J lost 7 bases, and 6 bases stayed unmatched. Written as DNA, the CDR3 is TGTGCCAGCAGCTACCAGAGGACTAGCGGGAATGAGCAGTTCTTC. This translates into CASSYQRTSGNEQFF.

This chain connects TRBV30 to TRBJ2-7; D is unresolved. V gave up 1 base and J gave up 5 bases, with 3 bases separating them. The CDR3 consists of 10 residues. Germline V gene sequence: CDR1 GTSNPN, CDR2 SVGIG (reference sequence). The CDR3 is CAWSGNEQYF. CDR3 coding DNA: TGTGCCTGGAGTGGGAACGAGCAGTACTTC. Supplemented by reference TRBV30 and TRBJ2-7, the full variable domain reads SQTIHQWPATLVQPVGSPLSLECTVEGTSNPNLYWYRQAAGRGLQLLFYSVGIGQISSEVPQNLSASRPQDRQFILSSKKLLLSDSGFYLCAWSGNEQYFGPGTRLTVT.

The chain is built from TRBV19 and TRBJ1-1; 7 nucleotides agree with TRBD1. CDR1 LNHDA and CDR2 SQIVND come from the germline V gene (reference sequence). V shed 5 bases and J 0 bases; nucleotides not matched to a gene: 12. CDR3 length: 17 residues. The CDR3 region has the DNA TGTGCCAGTAGTCACATGACAGGGAAGTTGGTGAACACTGAAGCTTTCTTT. It is translated as CASSHMTGKLVNTEAFF.

This clone was counted once. The chain is built from TRBV2 and TRBJ2-1; 11 positions match TRBD2. This CDR3 is 15 amino acids long. Germline V lookup: CDR1 SNHLY, CDR2 FYNNEI. The J segment lost 4 bases and the V segment lost 5 bases, leaving 4 bases of the junction unmatched. Here the CDR3 DNA reads TGTGCCAGCAGTCCCGGGACTAGCGGTTACAATGAGCAGTTCTTC. It specifies CASSPGTSGYNEQFF.

The chain combines TRBV12-5 with TRBJ2-2, with D hard to call. V lost 4 bases, J lost 6 bases, and 12 bases lay in between. The CDR3 is 14 residues long. Germline values: CDR1 LGHNT, CDR2 FRNRAP. The DNA of the CDR3 is TGTGCTAGTGGTTCCGGTCCGGGTTCCGGGGAGCTGTTTTTT. Translating it yields CASGSGPGSGELFF.

V gene TRBV28 combines with J gene TRBJ1-2; tentative D call: TRBD1 (5 bases). Deletions cut 4 bases from V and 5 bases from J, with 32 bases between. Germline loops: CDR1 MDHEN, CDR2 SYDVKM. This CDR3 is built from 20 residues. CDR3 in amino acids: CASSSQNLRDEGVGIYGYTF. The DNA for the CDR3 is TGTGCCAGCAGTTCACAAAATCTCCGGGACGAGGGTGTTGGAATTTATGGCTACACCTTC.

In its sample, this clone was seen once. The gene calls are TRBV5-4 and TRBJ1-2; 7 bases map to TRBD1. The germline V gene encodes CDR1 SGHNT and CDR2 YYREEE (reference sequence). The length of the CDR3 is 14 residues. Trimming took 4 bases from V and 2 from J; bases not matched to a gene: 5. DNA of the CDR3: TGTGCCAGCAGCCCCGGGACAGCCAACTATGGCTACACCTTC. It specifies CASSPGTANYGYTF.

In DNA, the CDR3 is TGCGCCAGCAGCATCGGACAGGGTTGGCCCGGGGAGCTGTTTTTT. It specifies CASSIGQGWPGELFF. The chain joins TRBV5-1 to TRBJ2-2; 8 bases are a match to TRBD1. Germline CDR1 reads SGHRS; CDR2 reads YFSETQ. V shed 4 bases and J 6 bases; nucleotides not matched to a gene: 8. The CDR3 runs to 15 residues.

The V gene is TRBV4-2, the J gene TRBJ2-1; a weak D match, TRBD2 (6 bases). Per the germline V gene, CDR1 is LGHNA and CDR2 is YNFKEQ. There are 14 residues in the CDR3. V dropped 0 bases and J dropped 9 bases, with 12 bases sitting between them. Here the CDR3 DNA reads TGTGCCAGCAGCCAAGATCTGACTAGTAGTGAGCAGTTCTTC. This translates into CASSQDLTSSEQFF.

The V and J genes are TRBV2 and TRBJ1-2; possibly TRBD1 for D (6 bases). The CDR3 sequence is 15 residues long. Germline V gene lookup returns CDR1 SNHLY and CDR2 FYNNEI. The V gene lost 5 bases and the J gene lost 5 bases, with 18 bases spanning the gap. The CDR3 DNA sequence: TGTGCCAGCAGTCGAACCACCGGGACATCTTATGGCTACACCTTC. This codes for CASSRTTGTSYGYTF.

The chain employs TRBV27 and TRBJ2-6; D is perhaps TRBD1 (5 bases). V lost 4 bases, J lost 0 bases, and 10 bases lay in between. This CDR3 has 16 residues. Germline lookup yields CDR1 MNHEY and CDR2 SMNVEV (reference sequence). CDR3: CASSSRQISGANVLTF. CDR3 nucleotides: TGTGCCAGCAGTTCGAGACAGATCTCTGGGGCCAACGTCCTGACTTTC.

The V gene is TRBV23-1, the J gene TRBJ2-1; 12 bases map to TRBD2. TRBV23-1 is an ORF for which the function is uncertain. The CDR3 has 19 amino acids. V gave up 3 bases and J gave up 2 bases; unmatched junction bases: 11. The CDR3 loop is CASSHSTSGSNPTYNEQFF. The CDR3 DNA reads as TGCGCCAGCAGTCATTCGACTAGCGGGAGTAACCCCACCTACAATGAGCAGTTCTTC.

This clone was seen only once. The chain has TRBV6-4 and TRBJ1-1; weak D call: TRBD1 (6 bases). The germline gives CDR1 MRHNA, CDR2 SNTAGT. Trimming removed 4 bases from V and 6 bases from J, with 18 bases in between. CDR3 length equals 15 residues. As DNA, the CDR3 is TGTGCCAGCAGTGCCTACCCGACAGGAGCTTCTGAAGCTTTCTTT. Protein sequence: CASSAYPTGASEAFF.

This clone was seen a few times. V usage is TRBV6-5 and J usage is TRBJ1-2; 9 nucleotides match TRBD1. Trimming removed 7 bases from V and 8 bases from J; junction bases left unmatched: 5. Germline V lookup: CDR1 MNHEY, CDR2 SVGAGI. The CDR3 covers 12 residues. The CDR3: CASTYRGRGYTF. The CDR3 nucleotides are TGTGCCAGCACCTACAGGGGGCGCGGCTACACCTTC.

J is TRBJ2-3 and V is TRBV9, with 9 bases fitting TRBD1. The ends lost 0 bases at V and 2 bases at J; junction bases unmatched: 7. CDR1 is SGDLS, CDR2 YYNGEE, per germline. The CDR3 is 17 amino acids. CDR3 nucleotide sequence: TGTGCCAGCAGCGTAGGGGGTCGGACAGGGGCCACAGATACGCAGTATTTT. It specifies CASSVGGRTGATDTQYF.

The chain is built from TRBV4-3 and TRBJ2-1; D is unclear. The CDR3 sequence is 15 residues long. The germline V and J ends were trimmed by 5 bases and 2 bases, with 13 bases remaining between them. CDR1 is LGHNA, CDR2 YSLEER, per germline. CDR3 in amino acids: CASSFKGRAYNEQFF. The CDR3 DNA is TGCGCCAGCAGCTTCAAGGGTCGCGCCTACAATGAGCAGTTCTTC.